The clone carrying this TCR beta chain was found a few times. The CDR3 ends on some other residue instead of the conserved phenylalanine or tryptophan, so this is likely a read error. These data originate in a study of cytomegalovirus exposure and HLA in healthy donors. The CDR3 has 16 residues. V was shortened by 6 bases and J by 3 bases, with 20 bases between the two germline ends. CDR1 MDHEN and CDR2 SYDVKM come from the germline V gene. PCR primers comprised 60 Vbeta and 13 Jbeta primers. The method was immunoSEQ multiplex PCR; TCRdb's version includes in-frame clones alone and lacks a portion of them. The sample carries tens of thousands of clones, approximately 80% recorded once.

This sequence joins TRBV28 and TRBJ1-1, with D tentatively TRBD1 (5 bases). The origin of this receptor is a woman aged 40 to 55 in good health and CMV-seronegative. Sequenced sample: PBMCs. CDR3 sequence (DNA): TGTGCCAGCAGGCGGGGGGGTGGAGGGGCACACACTGAAGCTTTCCTT. Residues: CASRRGGGGAHTEAFL.